One sample yielded the 7 T cell receptor beta chains listed below, sequenced in a study of cytomegalovirus exposure and HLA in healthy donors. The PCR employed 60 Vbeta primers together with 13 Jbeta primers. Method: immunoSEQ multiplex PCR; TCRdb's copy keeps in-frame clones and lacks some. In the table there are 55,000 to 85,000 clones, over 60% of which are singletons. The source material was PBMCs. The receptor source for this set is a woman aged 50 to 65 in good health and CMV-seronegative.

This clone showed up many times. This chain uses TRBV27 with TRBJ2-2; no clear D gene. The CDR3 sequence is 13 residues long. CDR1 and CDR2 (germline): MNHEY, SMNVEV (reference sequence). V was shortened by 1 base and J by 8 bases, with 8 bases between the two germline ends. For the CDR3, the DNA is TGTGCCAGCAGTTTATTTTCTTCTGGGGAGCTGTTTTTT. Translation gives CASSLFSSGELFF.

The CDR3 region has the DNA TGCGCCAGCAGCTTTATTGGTCCAGGGGGAAACATTCAGTACTTC. Translated, it gives CASSFIGPGGNIQYF. This sequence joins TRBV5-1 and TRBJ2-4; 7 nucleotides agree with TRBD1. Unmatched junction bases numbered 8, after V lost 2 bases and J lost 6 bases. The CDR3 sequence is 15 residues long. CDR1 SGHRS and CDR2 YFSETQ come from the germline V gene.

This sequence joins TRBV29-1 and TRBJ1-3, with D possibly matching TRBD1 (6 bases). Germline V gene sequence: CDR1 SQVTM, CDR2 ANQGSEA. V lost 8 bases and J 3 bases, leaving 11 bases between the germline ends. The CDR3 is made up of 12 amino acids. The CDR3 bases are TGCAGCTACAGGGCGCTTGGAAACACCATATATTTT. Translation gives CSYRALGNTIYF.

This clone occurred once. The genes are TRBV9 and TRBJ2-7; 7 positions agree with TRBD1. Germline loops: CDR1 SGDLS, CDR2 YYNGEE. J was trimmed by 0 bases and V by 4 bases; bases with no gene match: 10. CDR3 length: 16 amino acids. CDR3 loop: CASSKAGTASSYEQYF. The CDR3 coding sequence is TGTGCCAGCAGCAAAGCCGGGACAGCAAGCTCCTACGAGCAGTACTTC.

The chain uses TRBV10-3 and TRBJ1-2, with 7 bases matching TRBD1. After removal of 6 bases from V and 6 bases from J, the junction contained 16 bases not matched to a gene. The germline CDR1 and CDR2 sequences are ENHRY and SYGVKD. This CDR3 is built from 16 residues. As DNA, the CDR3 is TGTGCCATCAGGCCCCTCTTAGCAGGGGGTATTGATGGCTACACCTTC. Translation gives CAIRPLLAGGIDGYTF.

The V gene is TRBV27, the J gene TRBJ2-7; 10 bases map to TRBD2. The V and J ends lost 6 bases and 6 bases, in that order; junction bases with no gene match: 20. This CDR3 is built from 18 residues. Germline V CDR1 and CDR2: MNHEY, SMNVEV (reference sequence). The CDR3 nucleotides are TGTGCCAGCAGCCCCCGCAGCCTTCTAGCGGGAGCCGCTCGCGAGCAGTACTTC. Translation: CASSPRSLLAGAAREQYF.

This chain links TRBV7-3 with TRBJ1-2, with D perhaps TRBD1 (6 bases). CDR1 SGHTA and CDR2 FQGTGA come from the germline V gene. Trimming pared 3 bases from V and 6 bases from J, leaving 17 bases between. The CDR3 is 15 residues long. CDR3: CASSLKTGGNDGYTF. The CDR3 DNA reads as TGTGCCAGCAGCTTGAAGACAGGAGGCAACGATGGCTACACCTTC.